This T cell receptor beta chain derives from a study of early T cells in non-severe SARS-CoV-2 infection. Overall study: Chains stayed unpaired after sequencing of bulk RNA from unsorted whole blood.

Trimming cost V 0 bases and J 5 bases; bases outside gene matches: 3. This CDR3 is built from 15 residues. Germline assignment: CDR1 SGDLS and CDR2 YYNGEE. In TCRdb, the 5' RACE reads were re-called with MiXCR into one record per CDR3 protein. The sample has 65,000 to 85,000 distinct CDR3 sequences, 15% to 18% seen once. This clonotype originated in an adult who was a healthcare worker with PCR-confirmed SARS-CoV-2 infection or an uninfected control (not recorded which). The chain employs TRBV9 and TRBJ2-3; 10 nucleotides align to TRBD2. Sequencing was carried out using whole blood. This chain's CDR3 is CASSVDTSGVDTQYF. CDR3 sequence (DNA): TGTGCCAGCAGCGTAGATACTAGCGGGGTAGATACGCAGTATTTT.